This paragraph covers one T cell receptor beta chain sequence. Assay: immunoSEQ multiplex PCR; the TCRdb copy retains only in-frame clones and omits some. The top ten hold over 35% of the sample, which has approximately 97,000 clones, roughly two thirds seen once. This entry is derived from a study of shared clonotypes between healthy human individuals. Germline V CDR1 and CDR2: MDHEN, SYDVKM. V was clipped by 5 bases and J by 1 base, with 6 bases between them. The CDR3 runs to 12 residues. Material: memory CD8+ T cells sorted from blood. The sample's subset: CD45RO+ cells pooled with CCR7-negative TemRA cells. The TCR sequence derives from a man aged 25-45 years in good health. The V call is TRBV28, the J call TRBJ2-7; the D is unclear. This CDR3 is CASSDLSYEQYF. Here the CDR3 DNA reads TGTGCCAGCAGTGATCTTTCCTACGAGCAGTACTTC.